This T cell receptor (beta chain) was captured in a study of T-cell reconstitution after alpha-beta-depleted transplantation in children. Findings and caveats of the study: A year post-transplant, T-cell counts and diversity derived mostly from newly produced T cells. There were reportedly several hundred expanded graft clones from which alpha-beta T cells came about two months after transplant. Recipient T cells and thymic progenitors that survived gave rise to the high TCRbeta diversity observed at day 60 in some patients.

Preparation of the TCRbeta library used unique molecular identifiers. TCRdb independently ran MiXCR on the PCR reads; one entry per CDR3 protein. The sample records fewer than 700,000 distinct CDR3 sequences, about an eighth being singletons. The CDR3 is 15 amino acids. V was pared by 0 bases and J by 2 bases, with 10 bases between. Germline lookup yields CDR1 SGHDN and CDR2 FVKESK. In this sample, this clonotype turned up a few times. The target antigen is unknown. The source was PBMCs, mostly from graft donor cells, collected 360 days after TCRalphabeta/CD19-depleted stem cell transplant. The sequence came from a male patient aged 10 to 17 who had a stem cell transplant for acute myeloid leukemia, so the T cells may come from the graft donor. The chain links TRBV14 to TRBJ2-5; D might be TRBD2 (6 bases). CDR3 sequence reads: CASSQDRTTQETQYF. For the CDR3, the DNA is TGTGCCAGCAGCCAAGATCGGACTACTCAAGAGACCCAGTACTTC.